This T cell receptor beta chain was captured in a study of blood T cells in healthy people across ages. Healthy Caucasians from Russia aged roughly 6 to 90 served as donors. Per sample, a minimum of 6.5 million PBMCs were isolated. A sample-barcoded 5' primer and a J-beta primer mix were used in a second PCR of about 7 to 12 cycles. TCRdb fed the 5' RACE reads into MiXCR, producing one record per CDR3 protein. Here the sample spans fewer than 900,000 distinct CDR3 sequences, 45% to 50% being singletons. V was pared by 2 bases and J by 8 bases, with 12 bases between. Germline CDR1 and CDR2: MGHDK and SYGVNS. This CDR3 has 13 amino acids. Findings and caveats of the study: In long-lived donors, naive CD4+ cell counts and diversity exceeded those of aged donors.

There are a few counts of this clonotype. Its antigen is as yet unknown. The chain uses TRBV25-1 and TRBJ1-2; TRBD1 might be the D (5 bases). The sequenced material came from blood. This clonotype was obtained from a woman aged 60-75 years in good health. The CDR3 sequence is CASSERGREGYTF. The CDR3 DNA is TGTGCCAGCAGTGAAAGGGGCAGGGAAGGCTACACCTTC.